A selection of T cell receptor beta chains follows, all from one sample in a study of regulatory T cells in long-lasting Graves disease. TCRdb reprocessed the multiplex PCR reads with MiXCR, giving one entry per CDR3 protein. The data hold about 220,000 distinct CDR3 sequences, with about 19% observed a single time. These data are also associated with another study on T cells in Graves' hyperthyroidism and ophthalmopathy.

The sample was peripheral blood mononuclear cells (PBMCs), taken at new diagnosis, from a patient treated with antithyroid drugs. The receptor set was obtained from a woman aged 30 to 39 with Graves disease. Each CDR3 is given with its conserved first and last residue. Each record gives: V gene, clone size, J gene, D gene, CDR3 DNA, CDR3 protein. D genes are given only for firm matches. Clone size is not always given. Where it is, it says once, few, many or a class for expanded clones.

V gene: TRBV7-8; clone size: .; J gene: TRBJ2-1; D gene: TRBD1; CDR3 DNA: TGTGCCAGCAGCCATCAGGACAGGGACAATGAGCAGTTCTTC; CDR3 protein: CASSHQDRDNEQFF
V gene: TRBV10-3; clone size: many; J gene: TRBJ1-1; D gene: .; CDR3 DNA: TGTGCCATCAGCCACCTTTCGGAGGGAATGGGGAACACTGAAGCTTTCTTT; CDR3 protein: CAISHLSEGMGNTEAFF
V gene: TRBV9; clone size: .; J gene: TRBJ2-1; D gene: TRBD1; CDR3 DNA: TGTGCCAGCAGCGTCGGCGGTAGGGGGCAGGGTGAGCAGTTCTTC; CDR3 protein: CASSVGGRGQGEQFF
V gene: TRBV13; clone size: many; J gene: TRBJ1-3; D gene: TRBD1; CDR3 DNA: TGTGCCAGCAGCTTAGGAAGGGGGCCCTCGAACACCATATATTTT; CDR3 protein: CASSLGRGPSNTIYF
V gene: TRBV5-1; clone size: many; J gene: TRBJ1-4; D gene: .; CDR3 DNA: TGCGCCAGCAGCTTACTCCGCCCGGGGGGAGAAGAAAAACTGTTTTTT; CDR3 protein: CASSLLRPGGEEKLFF
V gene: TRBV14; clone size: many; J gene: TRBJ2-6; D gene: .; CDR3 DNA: TGTGCCAGCAGCCCTGACTCGGGAGGGGCCAACGTCCTGACTTTC; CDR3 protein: CASSPDSGGANVLTF
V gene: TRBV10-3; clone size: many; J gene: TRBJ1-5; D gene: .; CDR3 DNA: TGTGCCATCAGTGAGTCGTTAAATCAGCCCCAGCATTTT; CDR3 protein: CAISESLNQPQHF
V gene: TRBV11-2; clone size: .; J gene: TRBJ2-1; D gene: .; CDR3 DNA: TGTGCCAGCAGCTTAGATGGCCCCTTTGGGGGGGCGTCCTACAATGAGCAGTTCTTC; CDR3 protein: CASSLDGPFGGASYNEQFF
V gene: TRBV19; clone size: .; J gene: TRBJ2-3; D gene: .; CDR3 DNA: TGTGCCAGTAGTAGCGGGGCCCGCACAGATACGCAGTATTTT; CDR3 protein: CASSSGARTDTQYF
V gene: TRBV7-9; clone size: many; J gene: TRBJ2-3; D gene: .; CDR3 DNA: TGTGCCAGCAGCTTACAGAGGGGAGCAGTGGCAGATACGCAGTATTTT; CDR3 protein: CASSLQRGAVADTQYF
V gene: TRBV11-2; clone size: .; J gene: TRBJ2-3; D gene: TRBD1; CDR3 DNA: TGTGCCAGCAGCCCCGGACAGGGGGTATTCGGCACAGATACGCAGTATTTT; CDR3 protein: CASSPGQGVFGTDTQYF
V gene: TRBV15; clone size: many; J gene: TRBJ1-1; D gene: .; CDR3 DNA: TGTGCCACCAGCAGAGATCAAGGTACCATGGAGACTGAAGCTTTCTTT; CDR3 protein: CATSRDQGTMETEAFF
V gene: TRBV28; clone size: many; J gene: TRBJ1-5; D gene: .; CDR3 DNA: TGTGCCAGCAGTTTAACAAGGGTGAGGCAGCCCCAGCATTTT; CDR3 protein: CASSLTRVRQPQHF
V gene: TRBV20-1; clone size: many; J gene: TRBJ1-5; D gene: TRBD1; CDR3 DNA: TGCAGTGCTAGCCGGGACAGGGACAAGCCCCAGCATTTT; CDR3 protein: CSASRDRDKPQHF
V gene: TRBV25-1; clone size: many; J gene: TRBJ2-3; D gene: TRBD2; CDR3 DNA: TGTGCCAGCAGTGAATCCTGGCGGGAGTACCCACCCACAGATACGCAGTATTTT; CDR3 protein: CASSESWREYPPTDTQYF
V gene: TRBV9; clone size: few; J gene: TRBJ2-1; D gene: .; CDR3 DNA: TGTGCCAGCAGCGCAAGTAGGACAGGGACTAGCTCCTACAATGAGCAGTTCTTC; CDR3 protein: CASSASRTGTSSYNEQFF
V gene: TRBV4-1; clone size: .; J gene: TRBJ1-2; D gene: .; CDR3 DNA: TGCGCCAGCAGCCTTCTCTCGGCCTTTAACTATGGCTACACCTTC; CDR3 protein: CASSLLSAFNYGYTF
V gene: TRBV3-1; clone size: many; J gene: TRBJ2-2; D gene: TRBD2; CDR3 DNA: TGTGCCAGCAGCCAACGCGGGGGGGGCACCGGGGAGCTGTTTTTT; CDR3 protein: CASSQRGGGTGELFF
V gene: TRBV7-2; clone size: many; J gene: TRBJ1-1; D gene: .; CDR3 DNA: TGTGCCAGCAGCTTAGCGTGGGGGGGAATGAACACTGAAGCTTTCTTT; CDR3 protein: CASSLAWGGMNTEAFF
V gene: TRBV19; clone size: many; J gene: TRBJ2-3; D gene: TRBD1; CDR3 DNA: TGTGCCAGTAGAAGACAGGGGGCCGGCACAGATACGCAGTATTTT; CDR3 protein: CASRRQGAGTDTQYF
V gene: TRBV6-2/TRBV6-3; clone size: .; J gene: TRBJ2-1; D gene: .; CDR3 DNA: TGTGCCAGCAGTTATTCCCCTAACCTCCGGGAGCAGTTCTTC; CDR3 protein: CASSYSPNLREQFF
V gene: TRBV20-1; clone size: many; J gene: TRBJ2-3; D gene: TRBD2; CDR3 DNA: TGCAGTGCTGACGGCGGACTAGCGGGATCCCCAGATACGCAGTATTTT; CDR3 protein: CSADGGLAGSPDTQYF
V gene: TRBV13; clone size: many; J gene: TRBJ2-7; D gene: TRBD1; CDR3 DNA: TGTGCCAGCAGCTTAGGGACAGGGGGAGGCGAGCAGTACTTC; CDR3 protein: CASSLGTGGGEQYF
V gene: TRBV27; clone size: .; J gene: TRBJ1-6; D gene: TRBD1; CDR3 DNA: TGTGCCAGCAGTTTATCGGCGACGGGACAGTCTATGGGAATTGGTCCCCTCCACTTT; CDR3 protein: CASSLSATGQSMGIGPLHF
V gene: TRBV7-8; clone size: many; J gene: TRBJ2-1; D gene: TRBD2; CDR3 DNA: TGTGCCAGCAGGCTACTAGCGGGACCCTTCGGGGAGCAGTTCTTC; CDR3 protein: CASRLLAGPFGEQFF
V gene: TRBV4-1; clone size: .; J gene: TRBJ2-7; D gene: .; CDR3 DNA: TGCGCCAGCAAGAATCTACCTAGCTCCTACGAGCAGTACTTC; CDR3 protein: CASKNLPSSYEQYF
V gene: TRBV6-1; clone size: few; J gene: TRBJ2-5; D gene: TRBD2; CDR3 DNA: TGTGCCAGCAGCCAACTAGCGGGGGGGAGGGAGACCCAGTACTTC; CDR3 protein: CASSQLAGGRETQYF
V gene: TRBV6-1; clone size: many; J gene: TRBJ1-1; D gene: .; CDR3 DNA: TGTGCCAGCAGTGAAGCCCCAGGAACGTCGGCTTTCTTT; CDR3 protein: CASSEAPGTSAFF
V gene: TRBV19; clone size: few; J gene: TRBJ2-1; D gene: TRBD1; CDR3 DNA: TGTGCCAGTAGATCGGGACAGGGCTACAATGAGCAGTTCTTC; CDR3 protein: CASRSGQGYNEQFF